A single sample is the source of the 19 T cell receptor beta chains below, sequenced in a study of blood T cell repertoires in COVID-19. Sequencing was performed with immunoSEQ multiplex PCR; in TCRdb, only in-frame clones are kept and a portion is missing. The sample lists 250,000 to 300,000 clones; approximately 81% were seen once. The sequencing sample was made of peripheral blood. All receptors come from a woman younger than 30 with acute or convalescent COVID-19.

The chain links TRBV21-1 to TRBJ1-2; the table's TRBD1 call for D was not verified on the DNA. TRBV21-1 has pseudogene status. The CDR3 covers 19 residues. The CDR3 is CASSEAPGQGWGNYYGYTF. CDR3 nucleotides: TGTGCCAGCAGCGAAGCCCCGGGACAGGGATGGGGGAACTACTATGGCTACACCTTC.

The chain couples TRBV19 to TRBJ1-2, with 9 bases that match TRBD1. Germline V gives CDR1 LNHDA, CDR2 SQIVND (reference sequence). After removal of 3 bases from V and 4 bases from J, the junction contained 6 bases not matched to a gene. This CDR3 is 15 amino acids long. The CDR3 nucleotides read TGTGCCAGTAGTATCCGGACAGGGGCAACCTATGGCTACACCTTC. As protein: CASSIRTGATYGYTF.

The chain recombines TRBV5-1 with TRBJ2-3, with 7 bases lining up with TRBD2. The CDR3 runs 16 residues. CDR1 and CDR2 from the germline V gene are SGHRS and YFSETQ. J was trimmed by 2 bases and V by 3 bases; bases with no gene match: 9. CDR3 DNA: TGCGCCAGCAGCTCCGGACTAGTAGCTCCCACAGATACGCAGTATTTT. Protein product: CASSSGLVAPTDTQYF.

The CDR3 loop reads CASSAGTVSSYNEQFF. CDR3 DNA sequence: TGTGCCAGCAGCGCCGGGACAGTGAGCTCCTACAATGAGCAGTTCTTC. This chain connects TRBV5-4 to TRBJ2-1; 7 bases fit TRBD1. This CDR3 comprises 16 residues. V gave up 4 bases and J gave up 0 bases; unmatched junction bases: 7. Germline CDR1 and CDR2: SGHNT and YYREEE (reference sequence).

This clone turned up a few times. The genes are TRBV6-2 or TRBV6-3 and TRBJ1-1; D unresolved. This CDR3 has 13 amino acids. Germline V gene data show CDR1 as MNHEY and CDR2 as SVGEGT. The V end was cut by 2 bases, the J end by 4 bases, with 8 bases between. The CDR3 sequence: CASSYGEATEAFF. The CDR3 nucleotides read TGTGCCAGCAGTTACGGGGAGGCCACTGAAGCTTTCTTT.

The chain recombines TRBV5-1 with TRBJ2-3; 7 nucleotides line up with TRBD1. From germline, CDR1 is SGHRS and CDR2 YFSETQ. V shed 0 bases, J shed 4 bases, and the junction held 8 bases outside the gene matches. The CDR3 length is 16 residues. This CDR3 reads CASSLALTGNSDTQYF. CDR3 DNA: TGCGCCAGCAGCTTGGCCCTGACAGGGAACTCAGATACGCAGTATTTT.

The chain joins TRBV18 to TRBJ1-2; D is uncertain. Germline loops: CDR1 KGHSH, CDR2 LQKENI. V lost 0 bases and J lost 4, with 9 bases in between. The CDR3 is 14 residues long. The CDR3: CASSPPGGTYGYTF. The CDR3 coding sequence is TGTGCCAGCTCACCACCAGGCGGAACCTATGGCTACACCTTC.

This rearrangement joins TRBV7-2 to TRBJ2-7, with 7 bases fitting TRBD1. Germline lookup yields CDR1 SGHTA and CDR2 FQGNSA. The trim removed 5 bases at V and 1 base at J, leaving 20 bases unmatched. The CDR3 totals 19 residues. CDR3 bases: TGTGCCAGCAGCCAAAGCCCCCTCAGGGGGAAAAGGGGGTCCTACGAGCAGTACTTC. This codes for CASSQSPLRGKRGSYEQYF.

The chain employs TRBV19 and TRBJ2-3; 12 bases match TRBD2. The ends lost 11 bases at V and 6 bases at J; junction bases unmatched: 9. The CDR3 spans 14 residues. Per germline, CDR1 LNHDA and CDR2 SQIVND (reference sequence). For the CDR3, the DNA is TGTGCCGTAAGACTAGCGGGAGTGGTGGATACGCAGTATTTT. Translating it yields CAVRLAGVVDTQYF. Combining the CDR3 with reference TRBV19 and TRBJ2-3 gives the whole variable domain DGGITQSPKYLFRKEGQNVTLSCEQNLNHDAMYWYRQDPGQGLRLIYYSQIVNDFQKGDIAEGYSVSREKKESFPLTVTSAQKNPTAFYLCAVRLAGVVDTQYFGPGTRLTVL.

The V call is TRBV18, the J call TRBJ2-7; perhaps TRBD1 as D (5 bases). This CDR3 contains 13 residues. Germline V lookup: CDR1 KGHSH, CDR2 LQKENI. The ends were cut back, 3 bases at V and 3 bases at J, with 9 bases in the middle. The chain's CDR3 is CASSPAQGYEQYF. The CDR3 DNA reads TGTGCCAGCTCACCCGCGCAGGGCTACGAGCAGTACTTC.

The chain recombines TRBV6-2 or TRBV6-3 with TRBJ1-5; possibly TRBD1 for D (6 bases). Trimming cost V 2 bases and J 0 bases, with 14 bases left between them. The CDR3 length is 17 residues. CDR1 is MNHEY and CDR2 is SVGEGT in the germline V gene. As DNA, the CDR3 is TGTGCCAGCAGTTACCGCTTACAGGGAATTAGCAATCAGCCCCAGCATTTT. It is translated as CASSYRLQGISNQPQHF.

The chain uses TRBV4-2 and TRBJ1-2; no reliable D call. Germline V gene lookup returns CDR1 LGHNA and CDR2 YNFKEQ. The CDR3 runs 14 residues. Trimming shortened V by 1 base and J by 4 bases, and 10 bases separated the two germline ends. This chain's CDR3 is CASSQAAGLYGYTF. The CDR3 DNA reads TGTGCCAGCAGCCAAGCTGCAGGCCTCTATGGCTACACCTTC.

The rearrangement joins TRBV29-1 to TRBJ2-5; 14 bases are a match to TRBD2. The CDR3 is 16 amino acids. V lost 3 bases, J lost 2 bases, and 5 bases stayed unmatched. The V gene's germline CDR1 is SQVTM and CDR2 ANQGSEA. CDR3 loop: CSVELTSGRVQETQYF. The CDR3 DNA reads TGCAGCGTTGAGCTGACTAGCGGGAGGGTTCAAGAGACCCAGTACTTC. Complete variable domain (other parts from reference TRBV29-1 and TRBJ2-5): SAVISQKPSRDICQRGTSLTIQCQVDSQVTMMFWYRQQPGQSLTLIATANQGSEATYESGFVIDKFPISRPNLTFSTLTVSNMSPEDSSIYLCSVELTSGRVQETQYFGPGTRLLVL.

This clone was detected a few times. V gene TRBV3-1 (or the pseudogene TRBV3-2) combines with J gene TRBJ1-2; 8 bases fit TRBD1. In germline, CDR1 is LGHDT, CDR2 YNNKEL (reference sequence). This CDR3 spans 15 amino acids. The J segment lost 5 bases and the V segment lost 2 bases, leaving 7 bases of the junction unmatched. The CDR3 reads CASSQPQGGLYGYTF. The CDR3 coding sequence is TGTGCCAGCAGCCAACCACAGGGGGGGCTTTATGGCTACACCTTC.

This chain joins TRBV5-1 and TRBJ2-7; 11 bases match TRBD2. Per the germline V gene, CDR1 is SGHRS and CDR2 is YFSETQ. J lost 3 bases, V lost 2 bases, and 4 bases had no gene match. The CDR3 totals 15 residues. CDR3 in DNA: TGCGCCAGCAGCTTCGGGACTAGCGGATTCTACGAGCAGTACTTC. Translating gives CASSFGTSGFYEQYF.

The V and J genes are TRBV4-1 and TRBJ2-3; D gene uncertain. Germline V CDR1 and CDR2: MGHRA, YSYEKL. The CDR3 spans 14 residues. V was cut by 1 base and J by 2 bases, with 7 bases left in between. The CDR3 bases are TGCGCCAGCAGCCAAGGGGCTAACACAGATACGCAGTATTTT. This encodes CASSQGANTDTQYF.

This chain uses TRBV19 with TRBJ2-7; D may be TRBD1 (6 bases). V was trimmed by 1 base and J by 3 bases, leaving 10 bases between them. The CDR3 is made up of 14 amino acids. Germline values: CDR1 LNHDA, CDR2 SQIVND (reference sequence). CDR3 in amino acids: CASSIGRGGYEQYF. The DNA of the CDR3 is TGTGCCAGTAGTATAGGCAGGGGCGGCTACGAGCAGTACTTC.

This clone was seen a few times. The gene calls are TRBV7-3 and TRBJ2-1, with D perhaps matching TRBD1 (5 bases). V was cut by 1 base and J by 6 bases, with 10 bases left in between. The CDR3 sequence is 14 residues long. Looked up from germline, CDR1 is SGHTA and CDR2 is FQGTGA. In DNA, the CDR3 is TGTGCCAGCAGCTTAATGGGGCCCAGCAATGAGCAGTTCTTC. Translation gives CASSLMGPSNEQFF.

This chain's CDR3 is CASSLGLVSVGETQYF. CDR3 coding DNA: TGTGCCAGCAGTTTAGGTCTTGTCAGCGTCGGAGAGACCCAGTACTTC. The chain combines TRBV28 with TRBJ2-5; D gene unclear. This CDR3 spans 16 amino acids. With 2 bases removed from V and 4 bases from J, the gap between germline ends came to 17 bases. Per germline, CDR1 MDHEN and CDR2 SYDVKM. Full variable domain (missing parts from reference TRBV28 and TRBJ2-5): DVKVTQSSRYLVKRTGEKVFLECVQDMDHENMFWYRQDPGLGLRLIYFSYDVKMKEKGDIPEGYSVSREKKERFSLILESASTNQTSMYLCASSLGLVSVGETQYFGPGTRLLVL.